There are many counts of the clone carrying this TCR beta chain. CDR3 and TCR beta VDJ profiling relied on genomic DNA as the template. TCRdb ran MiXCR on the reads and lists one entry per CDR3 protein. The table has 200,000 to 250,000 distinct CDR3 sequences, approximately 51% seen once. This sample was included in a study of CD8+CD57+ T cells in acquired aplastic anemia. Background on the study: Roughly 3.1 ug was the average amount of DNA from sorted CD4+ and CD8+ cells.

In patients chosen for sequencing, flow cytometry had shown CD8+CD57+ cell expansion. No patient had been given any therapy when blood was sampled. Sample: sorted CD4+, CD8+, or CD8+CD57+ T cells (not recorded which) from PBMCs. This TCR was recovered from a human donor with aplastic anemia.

Written as DNA, the CDR3 is TGTGCCAGCAGTGAAGGCTTACAGGGTAATTCACCCCTCCACTTT. Its translation: CASSEGLQGNSPLHF. This rearrangement joins TRBV25-1 to TRBJ1-6; D is possibly TRBD1 (6 bases). V dropped 2 bases and J dropped 6 bases, with 11 bases sitting between them. The germline CDR1 and CDR2 sequences are MGHDK and SYGVNS. This CDR3 is built from 15 residues.